In its sample, the clone carrying this T cell receptor (beta chain) was seen a few times. These data belong to a study of early T cells in non-severe SARS-CoV-2 infection. V dropped 2 bases and J dropped 7 bases, with 14 bases sitting between them. The CDR3 loop spans 15 amino acids. Per the germline V gene, CDR1 is SNHLY and CDR2 is FYNNEI. Unique molecular identifier tags were affixed to discrete cDNA molecules. MiXCR, run by TCRdb on the 5' RACE reads, gives a single entry per CDR3 protein. Found here are 70,000 to 85,000 distinct CDR3 sequences, 9% to 15% of them singletons; the top ten hold roughly 15%.

The chain combines TRBV2 with TRBJ2-2; the D call may be TRBD1 or TRBD2 (5 bases each). This TCR was sampled from an adult who was a healthcare worker with PCR-confirmed SARS-CoV-2 infection or an uninfected control (not recorded which). The donor label of this sample is uncertain. The starting material was whole blood, obtained at baseline. The CDR3 sequence is CASSELRLGDGELFF. In DNA form, the CDR3 reads TGTGCCAGCAGTGAATTACGGCTGGGGGACGGGGAGCTGTTTTTT.